Shown below are 11 T cell receptor beta chains from a single sample sequenced in a study of T cell repertoires in cytomegalovirus infection. TCRdb independently ran MiXCR on the reads; one entry per CDR3 protein. The repertoire holds under 850,000 distinct CDR3 sequences, with 35% as singletons. Sequencing input: PBMCs. The source is a human donor in good health (CMV status not recorded). Some clones in this sample may be carry-over from other donors' samples.

As concerns this clonotype: A clone one base away is much larger, so this may be a read error. The chain employs TRBV7-2 and TRBJ1-2, with D unresolved. The CDR3 totals 14 residues. Per germline, CDR1 SGHTA and CDR2 FQGNSA. The CDR3 sequence: CASSLQDGDYGYPF. CDR3 DNA: TGTGCCAGCAGCCTCCAGGATGGGGATTATGGCTACCCCTTC.

This rearrangement joins TRBV5-1 to TRBJ1-1; 10 bases agree with TRBD1. This CDR3 contains 16 residues. V dropped 5 bases and J dropped 4; count of bases not matched to a gene: 11. In germline, CDR1 is SGHRS, CDR2 YFSETQ. This chain's CDR3 is CASSQKTGGAITEAFF. CDR3 DNA: TGCGCCAGCAGTCAAAAGACAGGGGGCGCGATCACTGAAGCTTTCTTT.

This clonotype was detected a few times. The V gene is TRBV10-1, the J gene TRBJ2-1; possibly TRBD2 for D (5 bases). Trimming cost V 2 bases and J 8 bases, with 10 bases left between them. CDR3 length: 13 amino acids. Germline CDR1 WNHNN, CDR2 SYGVQD (reference sequence). The chain's CDR3 is CASSEVLAHEQFF. Here the CDR3 DNA reads TGCGCCAGCAGTGAGGTCCTAGCCCATGAGCAGTTCTTC.

The chain recombines TRBV20-1 with TRBJ2-3; TRBD2 agrees at 10 bases. The length of the CDR3 is 19 residues. V was clipped by 3 bases and J by 0 bases; unmatched bases: 15. The V gene's germline CDR1 is DFQATT and CDR2 SNEGSKA (reference sequence). The CDR3 nucleotides are TGCAGTGCTAGTTTCCTAGCGGGAGCCGAAGGGACTAGCACAGATACGCAGTATTTT. Its translation: CSASFLAGAEGTSTDTQYF.

On this clonotype: The junction and the germline gene differ at one end; a read error may be behind it. V gene TRBV19 combines with J gene TRBJ2-7; no clear D gene. The germline V gene has CDR1 LNHDA and CDR2 SQIVND (reference sequence). The CDR3 has 13 residues. The CDR3 sequence is CAISTTWVDEQYF. CDR3 bases: TGTGCCATTAGTACGACCTGGGTAGACGAGCAGTACTTC. The full variable domain, in which reference TRBV19 and TRBJ2-7 provide the parts outside the CDR3, is DGGITQSPKYLFRKEGQNVTLSCEQNLNHDAMYWYRQDPGQGLRLIYYSQIVNDFQKGDIAEGYSVSREKKESFPLTVTSAQKNPTAFYLCAISTTWVDEQYFGPGTRLTVT.

The V gene is TRBV27, the J gene TRBJ1-2; the D is unclear. Germline V gene data show CDR1 as MNHEY and CDR2 as SMNVEV (reference sequence). Trimming took off 4 bases at V and 2 bases at J, with 11 bases between the two ends. The CDR3 contains 14 residues. The CDR3 DNA sequence: TGTGCCAGCAGTTCACTTAGGGCCAACTATGGCTACACCTTC. Protein: CASSSLRANYGYTF.

This clonotype has more than one count but fewer than ten. The chain combines TRBV11-2 with TRBJ1-2, with 7 bases matching TRBD1. Germline CDR1 SGHAT, CDR2 FQNNGV. This CDR3 contains 15 residues. Losses at the gene ends were 5 bases for V and 1 base for J; bases not matched to a gene: 7. The CDR3, as DNA: TGTGCCAGCAGCGAACGACAGGGTTTTAACTATGGCTACACCTTC. It specifies CASSERQGFNYGYTF.

V is TRBV6-2 or TRBV6-3 and J is TRBJ1-3; the D gene is possibly TRBD1 (5 bases). The germline gives CDR1 MNHEY, CDR2 SVGEGT. The germline V and J ends were trimmed by 6 bases and 1 base, with 13 bases remaining between them. This CDR3 is built from 15 residues. The CDR3 sequence is CASRPPGGSGNTIYF. CDR3 nucleotide sequence: TGTGCCAGCAGACCCCCCGGGGGGTCTGGAAACACCATATATTTT.

A few counts support this clonotype. The chain carries TRBV27 and TRBJ1-1; maybe TRBD1 (6 bases). This CDR3 is built from 15 residues. Trimming removed 0 bases at V and 1 base at J, with 9 bases between. The germline V gene encodes CDR1 MNHEY and CDR2 SMNVEV (reference sequence). CDR3 nucleotide sequence: TGTGCCAGCAGTTTATCGGGGGCCGCGAACACTGAAGCTTTCTTT. This translates into CASSLSGAANTEAFF.

The V and J genes are TRBV5-4 and TRBJ2-2; the match to TRBD1 covers 8 bases. From germline, CDR1 is SGHNT and CDR2 YYREEE (reference sequence). The CDR3 sequence is 16 residues long. Trimming removed 6 bases from V and 1 base from J; junction bases left unmatched: 8. The CDR3 protein is CASTRGGQVNTGELFF. CDR3 sequence (DNA): TGTGCCAGCACCCGAGGGGGACAGGTGAACACCGGGGAGCTGTTTTTT.

This clonotype occurred a few times. V and J are TRBV28 and TRBJ1-5; 7 bases fit TRBD1. Germline V gene sequence: CDR1 MDHEN, CDR2 SYDVKM. This CDR3 has 16 residues. The J segment lost 1 base and the V segment lost 6 bases, leaving 9 bases of the junction unmatched. This chain's CDR3 is CASSTGTEGSNQPQHF. The CDR3 nucleotides read TGTGCCAGCAGCACCGGGACAGAAGGAAGCAATCAGCCCCAGCATTTT.